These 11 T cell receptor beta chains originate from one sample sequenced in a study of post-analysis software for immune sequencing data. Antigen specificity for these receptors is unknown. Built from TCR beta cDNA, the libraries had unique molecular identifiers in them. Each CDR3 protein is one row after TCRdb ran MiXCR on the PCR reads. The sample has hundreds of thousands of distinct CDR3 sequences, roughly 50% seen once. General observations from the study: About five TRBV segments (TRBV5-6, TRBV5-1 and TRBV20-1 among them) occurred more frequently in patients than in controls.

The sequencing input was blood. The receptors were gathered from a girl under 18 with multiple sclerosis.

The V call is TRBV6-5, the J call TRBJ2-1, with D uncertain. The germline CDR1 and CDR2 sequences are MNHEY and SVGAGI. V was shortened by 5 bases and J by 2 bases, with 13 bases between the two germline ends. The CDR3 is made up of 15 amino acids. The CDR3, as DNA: TGTGCCAGCAGTCCCTTAACCTACCCCTACAATGAGCAGTTCTTC. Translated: CASSPLTYPYNEQFF.

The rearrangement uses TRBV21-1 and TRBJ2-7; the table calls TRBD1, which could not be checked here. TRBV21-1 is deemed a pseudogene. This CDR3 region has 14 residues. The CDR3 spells CASSVGDRAHEQYF. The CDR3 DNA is TGTGCCAGCAGCGTCGGGGACAGGGCGCACGAGCAGTACTTC.

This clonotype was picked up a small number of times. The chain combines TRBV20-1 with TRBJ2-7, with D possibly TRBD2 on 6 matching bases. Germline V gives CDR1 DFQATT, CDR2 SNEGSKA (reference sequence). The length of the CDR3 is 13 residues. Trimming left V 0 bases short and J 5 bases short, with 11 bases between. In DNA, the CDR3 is TGCAGTGCTAGAGACGGGAGTTTGCACGAGCAGTACTTC. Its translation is CSARDGSLHEQYF.

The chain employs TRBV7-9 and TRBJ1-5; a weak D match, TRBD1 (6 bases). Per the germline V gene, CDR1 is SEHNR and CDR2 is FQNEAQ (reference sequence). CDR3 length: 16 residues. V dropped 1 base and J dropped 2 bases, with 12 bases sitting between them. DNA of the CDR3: TGTGCCAGCAGCTTAGGGGGGCGAAGTGGCAATCAGCCCCAGCATTTT. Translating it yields CASSLGGRSGNQPQHF.

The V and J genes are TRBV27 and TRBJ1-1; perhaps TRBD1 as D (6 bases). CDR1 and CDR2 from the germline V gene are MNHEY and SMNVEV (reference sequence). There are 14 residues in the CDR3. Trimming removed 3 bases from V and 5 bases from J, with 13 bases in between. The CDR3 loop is CASSLGGAGTEAFF. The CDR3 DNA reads TGTGCCAGCAGTTTGGGGGGGGCTGGGACTGAAGCTTTCTTT.

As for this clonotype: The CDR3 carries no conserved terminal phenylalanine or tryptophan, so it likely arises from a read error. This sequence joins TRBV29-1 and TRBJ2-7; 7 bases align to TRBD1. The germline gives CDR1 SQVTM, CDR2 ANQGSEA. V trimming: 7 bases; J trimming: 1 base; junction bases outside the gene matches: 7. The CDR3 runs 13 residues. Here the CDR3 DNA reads TGCAGCGCTATGGGACAGTTTTCCTACGAGCAGTACTGC. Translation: CSAMGQFSYEQYC.

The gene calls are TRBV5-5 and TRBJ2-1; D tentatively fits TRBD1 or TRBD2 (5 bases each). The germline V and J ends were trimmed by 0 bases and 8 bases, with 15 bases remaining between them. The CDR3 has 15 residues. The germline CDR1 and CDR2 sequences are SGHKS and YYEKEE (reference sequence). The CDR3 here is CASSLERGRLHEQFF. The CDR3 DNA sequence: TGTGCCAGCAGCTTGGAGAGGGGCCGACTCCATGAGCAGTTCTTC. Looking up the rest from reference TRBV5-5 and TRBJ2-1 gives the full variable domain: DAGVTQSPTHLIKTRGQQVTLRCSPISGHKSVSWYQQVLGQGPQFIFQYYEKEERGRGNFPDRFSARQFPNYSSELNVNALLLGDSALYLCASSLERGRLHEQFFGPGTRLTVL.

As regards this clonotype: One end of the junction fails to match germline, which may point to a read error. The CDR3 protein is CASSLGGLASFSYEQYF. The CDR3 bases are TGTGCCAGCAGCTTAGGGGGACTAGCGAGTTTCTCCTACGAACAGTACTTC. This chain links TRBV7-8 with TRBJ2-7, with 10 bases fitting TRBD2. The CDR3 sequence is 17 residues long. Germline assignment: CDR1 SGHVS and CDR2 FQNEAQ.

The CDR3 reads CASSLGASGGASQTQYF. The CDR3 DNA follows: TGTGCCAGCAGCTTAGGTGCTAGCGGGGGGGCGAGTCAGACCCAGTACTTC. The gene calls are TRBV7-2 and TRBJ2-7, with 12 bases matching TRBD2. TRBJ2-5 explains the end of the DNA better; the J call may be wrong. The CDR3 has 17 amino acids. Per the germline V gene, CDR1 is SGHTA and CDR2 is FQGNSA.

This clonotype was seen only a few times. In DNA form, the CDR3 reads TGTGCCAGCAGTTTAGGGAAAGAAGCTTTCTTT. Translating it yields CASSLGKEAFF. The chain links TRBV12-3 or TRBV12-4 to TRBJ1-1; no definite D call. The CDR3 covers 11 residues. Trimming removed 1 base at V and 8 bases at J, with 5 bases between.

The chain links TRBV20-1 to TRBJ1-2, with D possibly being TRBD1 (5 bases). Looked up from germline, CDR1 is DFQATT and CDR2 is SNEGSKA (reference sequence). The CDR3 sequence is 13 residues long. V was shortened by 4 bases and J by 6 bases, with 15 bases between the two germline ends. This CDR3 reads CSAKPPGANGYTF. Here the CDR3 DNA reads TGCAGTGCTAAACCTCCCGGGGCAAATGGCTACACCTTC.